This T cell receptor beta chain was retrieved from a study of T cells after yellow fever vaccination. CDR1 is SGHNT, CDR2 YYREEE, per germline (reference sequence). This CDR3 is 13 amino acids long. Trimming left V 0 bases short and J 6 bases short, with 10 bases between. Study-wide points: Most clones from primary vaccination resurfaced after the booster (around 97% CD4, more than 75% CD8).

A remark on this clonotype: The antigen remains unidentified.

MiXCR, applied by TCRdb to the 5' RACE reads, yields one record per CDR3 protein. The data show some 500,000 distinct CDR3 sequences, with 13% seen just once and about 14% held by the top ten. The source material was PBMCs, sampled on the day of the yellow fever booster vaccination. The clonotype was recovered from a man in his thirties or forties who received the YFV17D yellow fever vaccine. The V and J genes are TRBV5-4 and TRBJ2-7; D possibly uses TRBD1 or TRBD2 (5 bases each). CDR3: CASSLAQAGEQYF. CDR3 bases: TGTGCCAGCAGCTTGGCACAGGCGGGCGAGCAGTACTTC.